The 9 T cell receptor beta chains below were found in one sample sequenced in a study of cytomegalovirus exposure and HLA in healthy donors. With 60 Vbeta and 13 Jbeta primers, the PCR was carried out. Here immunoSEQ multiplex PCR was the method, and the copy in TCRdb shows in-frame clones only, minus some. The sample has more than 150,000 clones, roughly 80% seen once. Sequenced: PBMCs. The receptor source for this set is a man in his forties in good health and CMV-seropositive.

The chain carries TRBV28 and TRBJ2-1; 9 positions agree with TRBD1. CDR1 is MDHEN, CDR2 SYDVKM, per germline. Unmatched junction bases numbered 12, after V lost 6 bases and J lost 9 bases. The CDR3 has 15 residues. CDR3 in amino acids: CASSFLTGGYAEQFF. As DNA, the CDR3 is TGTGCCAGCAGCTTCCTGACAGGGGGGTACGCTGAGCAGTTCTTC.

The chain has TRBV19 and TRBJ2-1, with 8 bases fitting TRBD2. Germline trimming cut 4 bases from V and 0 bases from J; bases unmatched to any gene: 5. The CDR3 totals 16 residues. Looked up from germline, CDR1 is LNHDA and CDR2 is SQIVND (reference sequence). The CDR3, as DNA: TGTGCCAGTAGTACAACTAGCGGCAGCTCCTACAATGAGCAGTTCTTC. This gives the protein CASSTTSGSSYNEQFF.

The chain combines TRBV5-4 with TRBJ1-1; maybe TRBD1 (5 bases). This CDR3 region has 17 residues. The V and J ends lost 4 bases and 0 bases respectively, with 19 bases between them. CDR1 SGHNT and CDR2 YYREEE come from the germline V gene (reference sequence). CDR3 in DNA: TGTGCCAGCAGCCCGGGCCTCCGGGGGGGAGTGAACACTGAAGCTTTCTTT. It specifies CASSPGLRGGVNTEAFF.

The rearrangement joins TRBV15 to TRBJ2-7; a possible D gene is TRBD1 (6 bases). Germline assignment: CDR1 LNHNV and CDR2 YYDKDF (reference sequence). V shed 0 bases and J shed 1 base, with 13 bases lying between them. The CDR3 extends over 16 amino acids. This chain's CDR3 is CATSRDAWTASYEQYF. The CDR3 DNA is TGTGCCACCAGCAGAGATGCTTGGACAGCGTCCTACGAGCAGTACTTC. The full variable domain, rest sourced from reference TRBV15 and TRBJ2-7, is DAMVIQNPRYQVTQFGKPVTLSCSQTLNHNVMYWYQQKSSQAPKLLFHYYDKDFNNEADTPDNFQSRRPNTSFCFLDIRSPGLGDTAMYLCATSRDAWTASYEQYFGPGTRLTVT.

This chain connects TRBV14 to TRBJ1-2; no clear D gene. Germline V gene lookup returns CDR1 SGHDN and CDR2 FVKESK. V gave up 5 bases and J gave up 4 bases, with 11 bases separating them. This CDR3 has 13 amino acids. In DNA, the CDR3 is TGTGCCAGCAGCGAAGGGTTGGCCTATGGCTACACCTTC. Translation: CASSEGLAYGYTF.

The genes are TRBV7-8 and TRBJ2-7; possibly TRBD2 for D (6 bases). Trimming took 3 bases from V and 2 from J, leaving 14 bases between them. The CDR3 is 15 amino acids. The V gene's germline CDR1 is SGHVS and CDR2 FQNEAQ. CDR3 in amino acids: CASSFTTGDTYEQYF. The CDR3 nucleotides read TGTGCCAGCAGCTTTACGACGGGGGATACCTACGAGCAGTACTTC.

Notes on this clone: The junction shows a germline mismatch at one end, possibly a read error. CDR3 sequence reads: CSSSPPYKLAGVGETQYF. The CDR3 DNA follows: TGTTCCAGCAGCCCGCCGTACAAACTAGCGGGGGTGGGAGAGACCCAGTACTTC. The chain uses TRBV7-9 and TRBJ2-5, with 11 bases matching TRBD2. The CDR3 sequence is 18 residues long. Germline CDR1 is SEHNR and CDR2 is FQNEAQ (reference sequence).

As concerns this clone: Sequence at one end of the junction differs from germline and may be a read error. The chain uses TRBV7-9 and TRBJ2-7; 7 nucleotides align to TRBD2. The CDR3 has 12 amino acids. Looked up from germline, CDR1 is SEHNR and CDR2 is FQNEAQ (reference sequence). The CDR3 spells CSSSFGGSEQYF. Written as DNA, the CDR3 is TGTTCCAGCAGCTTCGGGGGGTCCGAGCAGTACTTC. Supplemented by reference TRBV7-9 and TRBJ2-7, the full variable domain reads DTGVSQNPRHKITKRGQNVTFRCDPISEHNRLYWYRQTLGQGPEFLTYFQNEAQLEKSRLLSDRFSAERPKGSFSTLEIQRTEQGDSAMYLCSSSFGGSEQYFGPGTRLTVT.

As DNA, the CDR3 is TGCGCCAGCAGCCAAGAGGATTTTTTTAGCGACAATGAGCAGTTCTTC. Residues: CASSQEDFFSDNEQFF. This chain joins TRBV4-1 and TRBJ2-1; D might be TRBD2 (5 bases). Germline V gives CDR1 MGHRA, CDR2 YSYEKL. V gave up 0 bases and J gave up 5 bases, with 14 bases separating them. CDR3 size: 16 residues.